This note documents a single T cell receptor (beta chain) sequence. The antigen remains undetermined. The data belong to a study of graft-versus-host responses after intestinal transplantation. Overall study: For two to three years after anti-thymocyte globulin induction, all recipients took tacrolimus and steroids. Regarding the study as a whole: Among recipient marrow samples, GvH clones were found; some appeared first in ileum or blood.

This CDR3 spans 13 amino acids. Trimming removed 1 base at V and 7 bases at J, with 10 bases between. Germline V gene sequence: CDR1 LNHDA, CDR2 SQIVND (reference sequence). Here immunoSEQ multiplex PCR was the method, and the copy in TCRdb shows in-frame clones only, minus some. This table has over 75,000 clones, less than 90% appearing once. Sample: unstimulated CD4+ T cells sorted from spleen or lymph node cells, taken before transplant. The receptor's source is a human donor who was the organ donor for an intestinal transplant. The V call is TRBV19, the J call TRBJ1-1, with D possibly TRBD1 on 6 matching bases. CDR3 residues: CASSIVGQYEAFF. The CDR3 nucleotides read TGTGCCAGTAGTATAGTTGGACAGTATGAAGCTTTCTTT.